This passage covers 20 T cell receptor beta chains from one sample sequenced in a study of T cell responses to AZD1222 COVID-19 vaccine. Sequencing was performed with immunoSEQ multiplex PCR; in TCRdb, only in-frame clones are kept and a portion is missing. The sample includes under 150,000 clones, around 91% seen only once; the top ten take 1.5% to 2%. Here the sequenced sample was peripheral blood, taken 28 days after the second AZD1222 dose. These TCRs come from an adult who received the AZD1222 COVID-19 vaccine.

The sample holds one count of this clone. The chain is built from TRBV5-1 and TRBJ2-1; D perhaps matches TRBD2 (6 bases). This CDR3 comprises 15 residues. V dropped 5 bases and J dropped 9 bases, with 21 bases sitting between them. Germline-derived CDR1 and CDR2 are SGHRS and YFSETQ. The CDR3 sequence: CASSTLRSGSGEQFF. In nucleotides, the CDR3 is TGCGCCAGCAGTACCCTTCGGTCGGGTAGCGGTGAGCAGTTCTTC.

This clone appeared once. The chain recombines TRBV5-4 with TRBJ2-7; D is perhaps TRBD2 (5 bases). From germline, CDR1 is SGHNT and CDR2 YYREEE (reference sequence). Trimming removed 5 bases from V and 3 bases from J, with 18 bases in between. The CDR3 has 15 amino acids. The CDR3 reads CASSLDGERYYEQYF. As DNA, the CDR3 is TGTGCCAGCAGTCTTGACGGGGAAAGGTACTACGAGCAGTACTTC.

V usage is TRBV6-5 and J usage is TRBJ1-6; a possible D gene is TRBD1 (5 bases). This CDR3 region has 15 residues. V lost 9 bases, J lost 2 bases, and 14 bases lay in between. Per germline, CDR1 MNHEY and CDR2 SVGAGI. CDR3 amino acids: CASPMGDAYNSPLHF. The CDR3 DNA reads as TGTGCCAGTCCGATGGGGGATGCCTATAATTCACCCCTCCACTTT.

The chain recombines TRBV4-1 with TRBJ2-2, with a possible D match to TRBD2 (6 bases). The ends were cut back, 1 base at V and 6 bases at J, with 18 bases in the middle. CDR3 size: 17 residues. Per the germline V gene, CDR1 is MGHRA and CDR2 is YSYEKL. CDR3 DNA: TGCGCCAGCAGCCAAGCTTCGGCGGGACCTCAAGCCGGGGAGCTGTTTTTT. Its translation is CASSQASAGPQAGELFF.

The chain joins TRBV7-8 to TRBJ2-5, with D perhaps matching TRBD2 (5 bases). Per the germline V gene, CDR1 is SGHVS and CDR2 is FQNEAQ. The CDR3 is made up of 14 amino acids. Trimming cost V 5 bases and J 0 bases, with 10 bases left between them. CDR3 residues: CASSPRLYQETQYF. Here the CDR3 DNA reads TGTGCCAGCAGCCCTAGACTATACCAAGAGACCCAGTACTTC.

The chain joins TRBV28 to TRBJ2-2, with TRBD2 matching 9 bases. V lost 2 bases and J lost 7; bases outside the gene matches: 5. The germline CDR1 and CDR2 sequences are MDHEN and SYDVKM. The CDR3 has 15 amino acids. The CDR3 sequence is CASSLIWREGGELFF. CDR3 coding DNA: TGTGCCAGCAGTTTAATTTGGCGGGAGGGCGGGGAGCTGTTTTTT.

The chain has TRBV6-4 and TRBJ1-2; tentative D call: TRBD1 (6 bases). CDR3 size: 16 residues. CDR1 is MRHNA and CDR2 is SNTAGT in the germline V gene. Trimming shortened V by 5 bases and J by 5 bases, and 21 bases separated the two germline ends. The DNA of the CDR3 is TGTGCCAGCAGTCCCGAGACAGGTGGATTGTATTATGGCTACACCTTC. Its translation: CASSPETGGLYYGYTF.

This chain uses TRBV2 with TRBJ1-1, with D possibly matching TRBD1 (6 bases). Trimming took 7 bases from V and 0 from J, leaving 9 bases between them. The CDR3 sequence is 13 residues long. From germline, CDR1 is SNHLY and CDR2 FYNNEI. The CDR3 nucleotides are TGTGCCAGCACCAGGGACATGAACACTGAAGCTTTCTTT. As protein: CASTRDMNTEAFF.

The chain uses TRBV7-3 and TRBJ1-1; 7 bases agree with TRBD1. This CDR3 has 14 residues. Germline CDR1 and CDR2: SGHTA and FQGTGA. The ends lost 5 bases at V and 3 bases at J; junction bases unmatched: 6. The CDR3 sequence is CASSLRTGDTEAFF. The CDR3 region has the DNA TGTGCCAGCAGCCTACGAACAGGGGACACTGAAGCTTTCTTT.

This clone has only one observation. The CDR3 here is CSVSGAAGEETQYF. The CDR3 DNA is TGCAGCGTGTCCGGGGCCGCGGGCGAAGAGACCCAGTACTTC. This chain joins TRBV29-1 and TRBJ2-5; D tentatively fits TRBD1 or TRBD2 (5 bases each). CDR3 length: 14 residues. Germline V gene sequence: CDR1 SQVTM, CDR2 ANQGSEA. With 6 bases removed from V and 3 bases from J, the gap between germline ends came to 17 bases.

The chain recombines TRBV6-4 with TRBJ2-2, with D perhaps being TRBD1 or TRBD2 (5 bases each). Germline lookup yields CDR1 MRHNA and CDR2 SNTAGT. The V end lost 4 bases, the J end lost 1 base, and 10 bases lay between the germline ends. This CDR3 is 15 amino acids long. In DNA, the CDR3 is TGTGCCAGCAGTGCCGGGACCCAGAACACCGGGGAGCTGTTTTTT. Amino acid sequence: CASSAGTQNTGELFF.

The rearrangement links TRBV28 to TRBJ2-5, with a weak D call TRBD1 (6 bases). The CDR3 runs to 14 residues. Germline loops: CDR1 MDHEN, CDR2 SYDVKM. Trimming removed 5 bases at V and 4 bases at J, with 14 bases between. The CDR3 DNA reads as TGTGCCAGCAGTACCCCTGTAGGGGGAGAGACCCAGTACTTC. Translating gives CASSTPVGGETQYF.

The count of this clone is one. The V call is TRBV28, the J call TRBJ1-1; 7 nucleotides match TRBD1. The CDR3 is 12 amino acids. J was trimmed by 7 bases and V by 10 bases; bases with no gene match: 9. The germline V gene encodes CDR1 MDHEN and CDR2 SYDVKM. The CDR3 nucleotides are TGTGCCATCCTGGAGGGGGCACATGAAGCTTTCTTT. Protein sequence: CAILEGAHEAFF.

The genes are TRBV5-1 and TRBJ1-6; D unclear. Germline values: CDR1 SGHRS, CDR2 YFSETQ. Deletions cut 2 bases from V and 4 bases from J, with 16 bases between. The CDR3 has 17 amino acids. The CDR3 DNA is TGCGCCAGCAGCTTAGGAGGCTCGCCGAAATATAATTCACCCCTCCACTTT. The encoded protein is CASSLGGSPKYNSPLHF.

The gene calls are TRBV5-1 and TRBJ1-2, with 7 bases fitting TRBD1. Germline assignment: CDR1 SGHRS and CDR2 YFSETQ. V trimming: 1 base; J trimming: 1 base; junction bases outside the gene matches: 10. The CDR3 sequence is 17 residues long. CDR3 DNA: TGCGCCAGCAGCTTGTGGTCCAGTACAGGGGATAACTATGGCTACACCTTC. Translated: CASSLWSSTGDNYGYTF.

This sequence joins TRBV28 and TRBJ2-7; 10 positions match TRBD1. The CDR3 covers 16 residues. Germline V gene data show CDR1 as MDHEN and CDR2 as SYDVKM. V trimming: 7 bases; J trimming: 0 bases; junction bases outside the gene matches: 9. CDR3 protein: CASTSSGTGVSYEQYF. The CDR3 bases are TGTGCCAGCACCTCCTCCGGGACAGGGGTCTCCTACGAGCAGTACTTC. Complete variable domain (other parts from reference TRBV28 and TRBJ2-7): DVKVTQSSRYLVKRTGEKVFLECVQDMDHENMFWYRQDPGLGLRLIYFSYDVKMKEKGDIPEGYSVSREKKERFSLILESASTNQTSMYLCASTSSGTGVSYEQYFGPGTRLTVT.

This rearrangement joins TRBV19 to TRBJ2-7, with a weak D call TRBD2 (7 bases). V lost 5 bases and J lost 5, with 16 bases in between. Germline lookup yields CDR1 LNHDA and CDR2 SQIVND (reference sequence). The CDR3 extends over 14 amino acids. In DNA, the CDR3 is TGTGCCAGTAGTCCCCAGGGGAGGGGGGACGAGCAGTACTTC. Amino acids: CASSPQGRGDEQYF.

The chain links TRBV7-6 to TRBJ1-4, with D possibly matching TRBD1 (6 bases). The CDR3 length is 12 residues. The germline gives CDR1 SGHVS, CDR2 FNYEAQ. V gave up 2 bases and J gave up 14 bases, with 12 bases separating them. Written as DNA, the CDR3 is TGTGCCAGCAGCTTACGTGCGGACAGTCTGTTTTTT. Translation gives CASSLRADSLFF.

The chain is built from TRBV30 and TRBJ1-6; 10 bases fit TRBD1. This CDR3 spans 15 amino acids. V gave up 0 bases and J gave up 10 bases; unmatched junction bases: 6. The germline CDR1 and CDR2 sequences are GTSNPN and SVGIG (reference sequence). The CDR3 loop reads CAWSVPDRGSSPLHF. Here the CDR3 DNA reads TGTGCCTGGAGTGTACCGGACAGGGGGAGCTCACCCCTCCACTTT.

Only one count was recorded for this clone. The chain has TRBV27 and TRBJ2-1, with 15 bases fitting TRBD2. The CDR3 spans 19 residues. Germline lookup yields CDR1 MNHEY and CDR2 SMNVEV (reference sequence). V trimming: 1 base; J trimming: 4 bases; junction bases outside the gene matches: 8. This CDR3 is CASSLLGTSGRRGYNEQFF. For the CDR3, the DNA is TGTGCCAGCAGTTTATTGGGGACTAGCGGGAGGAGGGGGTACAATGAGCAGTTCTTC.